This section outlines one T cell receptor (beta chain) sequence together with its context. Its antigen is undetermined. Template material for amplifying TCR beta CDR3 regions consisted of RNA transcripts. First-round RT-PCR of the TCR CDR3 relied on the HTBI primer set. TCRdb re-called the multiplex PCR reads with MiXCR, one entry per CDR3 protein. This table holds some 600,000 distinct CDR3 sequences, around 14% found once. Blood from later-ophthalmopathy patients was taken at first hyperthyroidism diagnosis. An approximately 10 ml volume of fresh peripheral blood provided the PBMCs. The data are from a study of T cells in Graves' hyperthyroidism and ophthalmopathy. Study findings and constraints: Most thyroid clonotypes expanded above 0.001 appeared in blood too.

The sample was blood. The source is a woman in her 30s with Graves' hyperthyroidism that later progressed to Graves' ophthalmopathy.

The DNA of the CDR3 is TGCAGTGCTCGCCGACAGCGGGTCCAAGAGACCCAGTACTTC. Encoded protein: CSARRQRVQETQYF. J is TRBJ2-5 and V is TRBV20-1; weak D call: TRBD2 (6 bases). In germline, CDR1 is DFQATT, CDR2 SNEGSKA (reference sequence). The CDR3 length is 14 residues. Trimming shortened V by 5 bases and J by 1 base, and 14 bases separated the two germline ends.